The 27 T cell receptor beta chains reported below all come from one sample, sequenced in a study of cytomegalovirus exposure and HLA in healthy donors. The PCR made use of 60 Vbeta and 13 Jbeta primers. The repertoire was sequenced with immunoSEQ multiplex PCR; TCRdb's copy has only in-frame clones and lacks some. The table has about 140,000 clones, over 8% seen once; the top ten hold approximately 2%. Material: PBMCs. Receptors originate from a male donor in good health and CMV-seronegative.

The rearrangement joins TRBV5-1 to TRBJ2-1; perhaps TRBD2 as D (6 bases). Trimming removed 4 bases from V and 8 bases from J, with 13 bases in between. Germline assignment: CDR1 SGHRS and CDR2 YFSETQ. The CDR3 is 13 amino acids. CDR3 protein: CASSVGLWHEQFF. The CDR3 bases are TGCGCCAGCAGCGTGGGACTGTGGCATGAGCAGTTCTTC. Complete variable domain (other parts from reference TRBV5-1 and TRBJ2-1): KAGVTQTPRYLIKTRGQQVTLSCSPISGHRSVSWYQQTPGQGLQFLFEYFSETQRNKGNFPGRFSGRQFSNSRSEMNVSTLELGDSALYLCASSVGLWHEQFFGPGTRLTVL.

V usage is TRBV10-3 and J usage is TRBJ2-1; 7 bases fit TRBD1. Per the germline V gene, CDR1 is ENHRY and CDR2 is SYGVKD. The V and J ends lost 6 bases and 2 bases, in that order; junction bases with no gene match: 4. This CDR3 spans 14 amino acids. This CDR3 is CAIRVGQTYNEQFF. The CDR3 nucleotides are TGTGCCATCAGAGTGGGACAGACCTACAATGAGCAGTTCTTC.

The sample holds a few counts of this clone. One end of the junction fails to match germline, which may point to a read error. The rearrangement joins TRBV7-7 to TRBJ2-5; 8 nucleotides align to TRBD2. The germline gives CDR1 SSHAT, CDR2 FNYEAQ (reference sequence). The CDR3 runs to 15 residues. CDR3 loop: CASSLSSGGQETQYF. In DNA form, the CDR3 reads TGTGCTAGCAGCTTGTCGAGCGGGGGCCAAGAGACCCAGTACTTC.

The chain has TRBV5-1 and TRBJ1-1, with D possibly being TRBD1 (6 bases). The CDR3 has 15 residues. V was shortened by 3 bases and J by 4 bases, with 16 bases between the two germline ends. The germline CDR1 and CDR2 sequences are SGHRS and YFSETQ. The CDR3 DNA sequence: TGCGCCAGCAGCTCCCTACAGGGTGGAGGCACTGAAGCTTTCTTT. It translates to CASSSLQGGGTEAFF.

The V gene is TRBV4-3, the J gene TRBJ2-7; maybe TRBD2 (6 bases). Trimming removed 4 bases from V and 0 bases from J, with 19 bases in between. This CDR3 spans 17 amino acids. The germline gives CDR1 LGHNA, CDR2 YSLEER. For the CDR3, the DNA is TGCGCCAGCAGCCCCCAAGTGGAGGGGCCACACTCCTACGAGCAGTACTTC. Translation gives CASSPQVEGPHSYEQYF.

CDR3 residues: CASSSLGDRGQNEQYF. The DNA for the CDR3 is TGTGCCAGCAGTTCCCTGGGGGACAGGGGGCAAAACGAGCAGTACTTC. V and J are TRBV6-5 and TRBJ2-7, with TRBD1 identical over 12 bases. The J segment lost 5 bases and the V segment lost 4 bases, leaving 9 bases of the junction unmatched. From germline, CDR1 is MNHEY and CDR2 SVGAGI. The CDR3 loop spans 16 amino acids.

This chain connects TRBV7-9 to TRBJ1-4; 9 bases align to TRBD1. The V gene end was trimmed by 1 base and the J gene end by 7 bases; junction bases not matched to a gene: 4. The germline V gene has CDR1 SEHNR and CDR2 FQNEAQ (reference sequence). The CDR3 contains 15 residues. For the CDR3, the DNA is TGTGCCAGCAGCTTAGGGACAGGGGACGGTGAAAAACTGTTTTTT. Encoded protein: CASSLGTGDGEKLFF.

The genes are TRBV5-1 and TRBJ1-1; 9 nucleotides match TRBD1. The junction had 11 bases not matched to a gene; V was cut back by 5 bases and J by 3 bases. Germline V gene sequence: CDR1 SGHRS, CDR2 YFSETQ. The CDR3 runs 16 residues. Written as DNA, the CDR3 is TGCGCCAGCAGGTTTACAGGGGGCGCAGAGGACACTGAAGCTTTCTTT. It yields the protein CASRFTGGAEDTEAFF.

This sequence joins TRBV5-6 and TRBJ1-2; the D is unclear. The V gene lost 0 bases and the J gene lost 4 bases, with 4 bases spanning the gap. Germline loops: CDR1 SGHDT, CDR2 YYEEEE. The CDR3 length is 12 residues. CDR3 sequence (DNA): TGTGCCAGCAGCTTGGACACCTATGGCTACACCTTC. Protein product: CASSLDTYGYTF.

This clone was seen a handful of times. J is TRBJ1-5 and V is TRBV10-3; 8 bases line up with TRBD1. CDR1 is ENHRY, CDR2 SYGVKD, per germline. There are 15 residues in the CDR3. Trimming at V came to 8 bases and at J to 3 bases, leaving 9 bases not matched to a gene. The DNA of the CDR3 is TGTGCCATCGCCCAGGGGGCAGGGCACAATCAGCCCCAGCATTTT. It is translated as CAIAQGAGHNQPQHF.

This clone appeared a few times. V gene TRBV5-1 combines with J gene TRBJ2-7; D is possibly TRBD1 (5 bases). The CDR3 is made up of 15 amino acids. Deletions cut 1 base from V and 1 base from J, with 12 bases between. Per the germline V gene, CDR1 is SGHRS and CDR2 is YFSETQ. The CDR3 region is CASSLMGPPSYEQYF. The CDR3 DNA sequence: TGCGCCAGCAGCTTGATGGGGCCTCCATCCTACGAGCAGTACTTC.

The table lists this clone with a few counts. The V gene is TRBV7-2, the J gene TRBJ2-5, with TRBD2 matching 8 bases. CDR3 length: 13 amino acids. Germline CDR1 and CDR2: SGHTA and FQGNSA. V lost 5 bases, J lost 7 bases, and 6 bases stayed unmatched. The CDR3 nucleotides read TGTGCCAGCAGCGAGGGACTAGAGGGGACCCAGTACTTC. Translation gives CASSEGLEGTQYF. Complete variable domain (other parts from reference TRBV7-2 and TRBJ2-5): GAGVSQSPSNKVTEKGKDVELRCDPISGHTALYWYRQSLGQGLEFLIYFQGNSAPDKSGLPSDRFSAERTGGSVSTLTIQRTQQEDSAVYLCASSEGLEGTQYFGPGTRLLVL.

The sample holds a few counts of this clone. This chain uses TRBV7-3 with TRBJ2-3, with 8 bases identical to TRBD1. V gave up 4 bases and J gave up 2 bases; unmatched junction bases: 5. CDR3 size: 15 residues. Germline V gene lookup returns CDR1 SGHTA and CDR2 FQGTGA. The CDR3 sequence: CASSSGGHVTDTQYF. The CDR3 DNA follows: TGTGCCAGCAGCTCAGGGGGCCACGTCACAGATACGCAGTATTTT.

This clone was observed a few times. The chain is built from TRBV7-6 and TRBJ2-5; 7 bases map to TRBD1. The CDR3 has 12 residues. CDR1 SGHVS and CDR2 FNYEAQ come from the germline V gene. V shed 7 bases and J 5 bases; nucleotides not matched to a gene: 4. The CDR3 coding sequence is TGTGCCAGCAAACAGGGGCTCGAGACCCAGTACTTC. Translating gives CASKQGLETQYF.

The rearrangement joins TRBV5-5 to TRBJ2-3; D is unclear. This CDR3 has 14 residues. Looked up from germline, CDR1 is SGHKS and CDR2 is YYEKEE (reference sequence). V was clipped by 2 bases and J by 3 bases, with 10 bases between them. CDR3 sequence: CASSLRTGTDTQYF. CDR3 coding DNA: TGTGCCAGCAGCTTACGAACCGGGACAGATACGCAGTATTTT.

Here the CDR3 DNA reads TGCGCCAGCAGCTCTTTGGCTCTAACTACCCATGCGCAGTTCTTC. Its translation: CASSSLALTTHAQFF. The rearrangement uses TRBV5-1 and TRBJ2-1; D remains unclear. Looked up from germline, CDR1 is SGHRS and CDR2 is YFSETQ. The CDR3 has 15 residues. V was pared by 3 bases and J by 12 bases, with 22 bases between. Filled out from reference TRBV5-1 and TRBJ2-1, the complete variable domain reads KAGVTQTPRYLIKTRGQQVTLSCSPISGHRSVSWYQQTPGQGLQFLFEYFSETQRNKGNFPGRFSGRQFSNSRSEMNVSTLELGDSALYLCASSSLALTTHAQFFGPGTRLTVL.

The CDR3 nucleotides are TGCGCCAGCAGCCATGAGGAAGTAGCGGGGGAGAATGAGCAGTTCTTC. It specifies CASSHEEVAGENEQFF. The J gene is TRBJ2-1, the V gene TRBV4-3; 9 nucleotides match TRBD2. CDR1 LGHNA and CDR2 YSLEER come from the germline V gene. CDR3 length: 16 residues. The V and J ends lost 3 bases and 7 bases, in that order; junction bases with no gene match: 10.

The rearrangement joins TRBV19 to TRBJ1-2, with 11 bases fitting TRBD1. This CDR3 region has 15 residues. V was clipped by 5 bases and J by 4 bases; unmatched bases: 6. Germline V CDR1 and CDR2: LNHDA, SQIVND (reference sequence). For the CDR3, the DNA is TGTGCCAGTAGTTCCGGACAGGGGGCATTCTATGGCTACACCTTC. This codes for CASSSGQGAFYGYTF.

This clone was detected a few times. The chain uses TRBV27 and TRBJ1-1; D remains unclear. This CDR3 has 15 residues. V was clipped by 6 bases and J by 1 base, with 15 bases between them. Germline assignment: CDR1 MNHEY and CDR2 SMNVEV (reference sequence). The CDR3 DNA sequence: TGTGCCAGCAGCTTCCATGGGCTGACGAACACTGAAGCTTTCTTT. It specifies CASSFHGLTNTEAFF.

Here the CDR3 reads CASSLASSGATDTQYF. CDR3 DNA sequence: TGTGCCAGCAGCTTAGCATCTAGCGGGGCCACAGATACGCAGTATTTT. The chain recombines TRBV7-9 with TRBJ2-3; 9 bases are shared with TRBD2. Trimming at V came to 0 bases and at J to 2 bases, leaving 3 bases not matched to a gene. The germline V gene encodes CDR1 SEHNR and CDR2 FQNEAQ (reference sequence). The CDR3 runs 16 residues.

The chain joins TRBV5-1 to TRBJ1-1, with 7 bases identical to TRBD1. The V segment lost 2 bases and the J segment 4 bases; nucleotides outside the gene matches: 8. CDR1 is SGHRS, CDR2 YFSETQ, per germline. This CDR3 has 15 amino acids. The CDR3 here is CASSFGRQGFTEAFF. For the CDR3, the DNA is TGCGCCAGCAGCTTTGGGCGACAGGGCTTCACTGAAGCTTTCTTT.

The CDR3, as DNA: TGTGCCAGCAGTTCTAGGGACAGCAACTACGAGCAGTACTTC. This codes for CASSSRDSNYEQYF. The chain has TRBV28 and TRBJ2-7, with 7 bases aligning to TRBD1. The germline V gene encodes CDR1 MDHEN and CDR2 SYDVKM. The CDR3 sequence is 14 residues long. V gave up 4 bases and J gave up 3 bases; unmatched junction bases: 6.

This clone turned up a few times. Written as DNA, the CDR3 is TGTGCTAGTCAAGGGGGCAATAATGAGCAGTTCTTC. Amino acids: CASQGGNNEQFF. The chain is built from TRBV12-5 and TRBJ2-1; 7 bases are a match to TRBD1. The germline V gene encodes CDR1 LGHNT and CDR2 FRNRAP. This CDR3 has 12 amino acids. V lost 8 bases, J lost 7 bases, and 5 bases stayed unmatched.

The V and J genes are TRBV7-3 and TRBJ2-1, with 11 bases fitting TRBD1. Germline CDR1 reads SGHTA; CDR2 reads FQGTGA. The CDR3 runs 14 residues. J was trimmed by 9 bases and V by 6 bases; bases with no gene match: 7. CDR3 bases: TGTGCCAGCAGAGGGACAGGGGGTCCAAGTGAGCAGTTCTTC. Translating it yields CASRGTGGPSEQFF.

This clone was seen a few times. The genes are TRBV7-2 and TRBJ2-7, with D possibly being TRBD2 (6 bases). CDR1 is SGHTA and CDR2 is FQGNSA in the germline V gene. Trimming took off 2 bases at V and 6 bases at J, with 8 bases between the two ends. The CDR3 is made up of 12 amino acids. The CDR3 bases are TGTGCCAGCAGCTTATGGGGAGGCGAGCAGTACTTC. As protein: CASSLWGGEQYF.

This clone has more than one count but fewer than ten. The chain has TRBV7-8 and TRBJ2-3; 10 bases align to TRBD1. CDR1 SGHVS and CDR2 FQNEAQ come from the germline V gene. This CDR3 spans 15 amino acids. Trimming removed 6 bases from V and 5 bases from J; junction bases left unmatched: 8. The CDR3 loop reads CASRRDRGLQDTQYF. CDR3 bases: TGTGCCAGCAGAAGAGACAGGGGGCTTCAAGATACGCAGTATTTT.

A few counts support this clone. The chain uses TRBV28 and TRBJ1-5; a possible D gene is TRBD1 (5 bases). With 5 bases removed from V and 5 bases from J, the gap between germline ends came to 16 bases. Germline-derived CDR1 and CDR2 are MDHEN and SYDVKM. The length of the CDR3 is 15 residues. CDR3 nucleotides: TGTGCCAGCAGTGTGGGGGGAGTCCTCTATCAGCCCCAGCATTTT. Translating it yields CASSVGGVLYQPQHF.